The 21 T cell receptor beta chains reported below all come from one sample, sequenced in a study of patients and donors after allogeneic stem cell transplantation. A single record per CDR3 protein comes from TCRdb applying MiXCR to the RT-PCR reads. The sample lists some 40,000 distinct CDR3 sequences, about 30% occurring once. Sequencing was carried out using blood, either unsorted or a sorted T cell fraction (not recorded which). The receptor source for this set is a human donor who was either an allogeneic HSCT recipient or a stem cell or donor lymphocyte infusion donor (not recorded which). It is not recorded whose cells these are; they may come from a transplant donor.

This clonotype has at least ten counts. This chain links TRBV2 with TRBJ1-5; D uncertain. V dropped 7 bases and J dropped 1 base, with 8 bases sitting between them. The CDR3 consists of 13 residues. Looked up from germline, CDR1 is SNHLY and CDR2 is FYNNEI. In DNA form, the CDR3 reads TGTGCCAGCAAATCGGACAGCAATCAGCCCCAGCATTTT. This translates into CASKSDSNQPQHF. Full variable domain (remainder filled in from reference TRBV2 and TRBJ1-5): EPEVTQTPSHQVTQMGQEVILRCVPISNHLYFYWYRQILGQKVEFLVSFYNNEISEKSEIFDDQFSVERPDGSNFTLKIRSTKLEDSAMYFCASKSDSNQPQHFGDGTRLSIL.

This clonotype was observed at least ten times. This rearrangement joins TRBV7-3 to TRBJ2-5; 9 bases line up with TRBD2. Looked up from germline, CDR1 is SGHTA and CDR2 is FQGTGA. J lost 1 base, V lost 5 bases, and 5 bases had no gene match. CDR3 length: 15 amino acids. CDR3 sequence reads: CASSLLAGAQETQYF. The CDR3, as DNA: TGTGCCAGCAGCCTGTTAGCGGGAGCCCAAGAGACCCAGTACTTC.

This clonotype was observed a few times. The CDR3 loop reads CATSTRSGTDTQYF. CDR3 coding DNA: TGTGCCACCAGTACGAGATCCGGCACAGATACGCAGTATTTT. V usage is TRBV24-1 and J usage is TRBJ2-3; D uncertain. This CDR3 has 14 amino acids. Trimming removed 6 bases from V and 1 base from J, with 10 bases in between. Germline V gives CDR1 KGHDR, CDR2 SFDVKD.

The V call is TRBV11-3, the J call TRBJ2-3; a possible D gene is TRBD2 (5 bases). The CDR3 totals 16 residues. CDR1 and CDR2 (germline): SGHNT, YENEEA. Trimming took off 4 bases at V and 2 bases at J, with 16 bases between the two ends. CDR3 bases: TGTGCCAGCAGCTCGAGGGCGGCCACCACCACAGATACGCAGTATTTT. It codes for CASSSRAATTTDTQYF. Full variable domain (missing parts from reference TRBV11-3 and TRBJ2-3): EAGVVQSPRYKIIEKKQPVAFWCNPISGHNTLYWYLQNLGQGPELLIRYENEEAVDDSQLPKDRFSAERLKGVDSTLKIQPAELGDSAVYLCASSSRAATTTDTQYFGPGTRLTVL.

V usage is TRBV6-6 and J usage is TRBJ2-1, with 12 bases that match TRBD1. The CDR3 covers 19 residues. Germline V gene lookup returns CDR1 MNHNY and CDR2 SVGAGI (reference sequence). Germline trimming cut 2 bases from V and 8 bases from J; bases unmatched to any gene: 16. CDR3 in amino acids: CASSYIRDRGPPRVHEQFF. In DNA form, the CDR3 reads TGTGCCAGCAGTTACATACGGGACAGGGGGCCCCCCCGGGTCCATGAGCAGTTCTTC.

J is TRBJ1-1 and V is TRBV6-2 or TRBV6-3; D not certain. Germline CDR1 is MNHEY and CDR2 is SVGEGT. Trimming removed 6 bases from V and 3 bases from J, with 17 bases in between. The CDR3 spans 15 residues. The CDR3 here is CASRQPGPPDTEAFF. For the CDR3, the DNA is TGTGCCAGCAGACAGCCGGGCCCCCCGGACACTGAAGCTTTCTTT.

Of note for this clonotype: Germline is not matched at one junction end, which may reflect a read error. The chain links TRBV20-1 to TRBJ2-3; D might be TRBD2 (5 bases). The CDR3 consists of 14 residues. Per the germline V gene, CDR1 is DFQATT and CDR2 is SNEGSKA (reference sequence). CDR3 coding DNA: TGCAGTGCTAGAGTCCTCCCTAGCATAGATACGCAGTATTTT. Its translation is CSARVLPSIDTQYF.

The chain uses TRBV2 and TRBJ1-1; a possible D gene is TRBD1 (6 bases). Per germline, CDR1 SNHLY and CDR2 FYNNEI. The CDR3 has 12 residues. V was pared by 10 bases and J by 2 bases, with 11 bases between. DNA for the CDR3: TGTGCCACCGGGACATTTAACACTGAAGCTTTCTTT. Translation: CATGTFNTEAFF.

This sequence joins TRBV4-3 and TRBJ1-4; no definite D call. The germline V and J ends were trimmed by 4 bases and 0 bases, with 9 bases remaining between them. This CDR3 is 15 amino acids long. Germline loops: CDR1 LGHNA, CDR2 YSLEER. This CDR3 is CASSRTIATNEKLFF. CDR3 DNA: TGCGCCAGCAGCCGTACGATTGCAACTAATGAAAAACTGTTTTTT.

The chain uses TRBV27 and TRBJ1-1; D unresolved. Germline V CDR1 and CDR2: MNHEY, SMNVEV (reference sequence). Trimming removed 6 bases from V and 4 bases from J, with 9 bases in between. CDR3 length: 12 amino acids. CDR3 DNA sequence: TGTGCCAGCAGGGGCCTGCCCACTGAAGCTTTCTTT. This encodes CASRGLPTEAFF.

In this sample, this clonotype turned up a few times. This chain connects TRBV4-2 to TRBJ2-1; 11 nucleotides align to TRBD2. Germline trimming cut 1 base from V and 3 bases from J; bases unmatched to any gene: 11. Germline lookup yields CDR1 LGHNA and CDR2 YNFKEQ. The CDR3 runs 19 residues. CDR3 sequence: CASSQGKAPGLAVYNEQFF. The CDR3 coding sequence is TGTGCCAGCAGCCAAGGAAAAGCACCGGGACTAGCGGTCTACAATGAGCAGTTCTTC.

This clonotype was seen a handful of times. The V and J genes are TRBV19 and TRBJ1-5; D is unresolved. Germline assignment: CDR1 LNHDA and CDR2 SQIVND (reference sequence). This CDR3 is built from 15 residues. V was pared by 7 bases and J by 4 bases, with 17 bases between. Here the CDR3 reads CASTIGTAPNQPQHF. The CDR3 DNA sequence: TGTGCCAGTACAATAGGAACAGCCCCGAATCAGCCCCAGCATTTT.

There are a few counts of this clonotype. The rearrangement uses TRBV29-1 and TRBJ2-1, with 7 positions matching TRBD1. CDR1 is SQVTM and CDR2 is ANQGSEA in the germline V gene. The CDR3 length is 13 residues. After removal of 5 bases from V and 3 bases from J, the junction contained 4 bases not matched to a gene. The CDR3 loop is CSVRQGHYNEQFF. In nucleotides, the CDR3 is TGCAGCGTTAGACAGGGCCACTACAATGAGCAGTTCTTC.

The rearrangement uses TRBV5-1 and TRBJ2-1; 12 bases match TRBD2. Per the germline V gene, CDR1 is SGHRS and CDR2 is YFSETQ. There are 17 residues in the CDR3. After removal of 4 bases from V and 7 bases from J, the junction contained 12 bases not matched to a gene. CDR3 DNA sequence: TGCGCCAGCAGCCTAAACCTAGCGGGAGGGCCTTGGAATGAGCAGTTCTTC. The encoded protein is CASSLNLAGGPWNEQFF. Variable domain in full (rest from reference TRBV5-1 and TRBJ2-1): KAGVTQTPRYLIKTRGQQVTLSCSPISGHRSVSWYQQTPGQGLQFLFEYFSETQRNKGNFPGRFSGRQFSNSRSEMNVSTLELGDSALYLCASSLNLAGGPWNEQFFGPGTRLTVL.

This sequence joins TRBV20-1 and TRBJ1-2; 7 positions agree with TRBD1. Per germline, CDR1 DFQATT and CDR2 SNEGSKA (reference sequence). V was pared by 0 bases and J by 7 bases, with 29 bases of the junction left unmatched. The CDR3 contains 21 residues. The CDR3: CSARDQGGSRWGAFNPFGYTF. DNA for the CDR3: TGCAGTGCTAGAGATCAGGGGGGTTCACGATGGGGAGCTTTCAATCCTTTTGGCTACACCTTC.

In the case of this clonotype: A much bigger clone sits one base away, suggesting this may be a read error. This sequence joins TRBV15 and TRBJ2-2; tentatively, D is TRBD1 or TRBD2 (5 bases each). The CDR3 sequence is 13 residues long. Germline loops: CDR1 LNHNV, CDR2 YYDKDF (reference sequence). The CDR3 DNA sequence: TGTGCCACCTGCAGAATCGGGACGGCAGAGCTGTTTTTT. Amino acids: CATCRIGTAELFF.

The table lists this clonotype with a few counts. This chain uses TRBV10-2 with TRBJ2-4; 8 bases line up with TRBD2. The germline V gene has CDR1 WSHSY and CDR2 SAAADI. The junction had 3 bases not matched to a gene; V was cut back by 7 bases and J by 7 bases. This CDR3 has 12 amino acids. CDR3 nucleotides: TGCGCCAGCATGGCTAGCGGGAACATTCAGTACTTC. The encoded protein is CASMASGNIQYF.

The CDR3 nucleotides read TGTGCCAGCAGTTACCGTACTAGCGACCACACCGGGGAGCTGTTTTTT. Protein sequence: CASSYRTSDHTGELFF. V usage is TRBV6-2 or TRBV6-3 and J usage is TRBJ2-2; the match to TRBD2 covers 7 bases. CDR3 size: 16 residues. J lost 3 bases, V lost 2 bases, and 6 bases had no gene match. Per germline, CDR1 MNHEY and CDR2 SVGEGT.

This clonotype came up a few times. The J gene is TRBJ2-7, the V gene TRBV10-3; the D is unclear. The ends were cut back, 10 bases at V and 2 bases at J, with 15 bases in the middle. Germline V lookup: CDR1 ENHRY, CDR2 SYGVKD. The CDR3 has 13 residues. CDR3 loop: CATWTRGTYEQYF. The CDR3 DNA reads TGTGCCACTTGGACCAGAGGAACCTACGAGCAGTACTTC.

This clonotype showed up just once. The chain recombines TRBV7-3 with TRBJ2-5, with D possibly TRBD2 on 5 matching bases. The ends were cut back, 1 base at V and 2 bases at J, with 11 bases in the middle. This CDR3 has 15 amino acids. CDR1 SGHTA and CDR2 FQGTGA come from the germline V gene. The DNA of the CDR3 is TGTGCCAGCAGCTTAATTGCGGGCCCTCAAGAGACCCAGTACTTC. Translation gives CASSLIAGPQETQYF. Complete variable domain (other parts from reference TRBV7-3 and TRBJ2-5): GAGVSQTPSNKVTEKGKYVELRCDPISGHTALYWYRQSLGQGPEFLIYFQGTGAADDSGLPNDRFFAVRPEGSVSTLKIQRTERGDSAVYLCASSLIAGPQETQYFGPGTRLLVL.

This clonotype was seen a few times. The chain's CDR3 is CASSQDRGRRGGYTF. Written as DNA, the CDR3 is TGCGCCAGCAGCCAAGACAGAGGGCGGCGAGGAGGCTACACCTTC. The chain employs TRBV4-1 and TRBJ1-2; D unresolved. V lost 0 bases and J lost 8, with 16 bases in between. The V gene's germline CDR1 is MGHRA and CDR2 YSYEKL. This CDR3 region has 15 residues.